These 12 T cell receptor beta chains were sequenced from one sample in a study of shared T cell receptors in the human thymus. The method was immunoSEQ multiplex PCR; TCRdb's version includes in-frame clones alone and lacks a portion of them. Here the sample spans about 660,000 clones, around 87% being singletons. The same specimen was also included in a second study, on human thymus T cells.

Sequenced input: thymocytes. The origin of the receptors is a boy under three years old with a congenital heart defect.

The J gene is TRBJ2-2, the V gene TRBV5-6; a weak D match, TRBD2 (6 bases). Germline loops: CDR1 SGHDT, CDR2 YYEEEE. With 2 bases removed from V and 2 bases from J, the gap between germline ends came to 22 bases. This CDR3 is built from 19 residues. The CDR3 region is CASSFNRERERGNTGELFF. CDR3 in DNA: TGTGCCAGCAGCTTCAACCGGGAGAGGGAGAGGGGAAACACCGGGGAGCTGTTTTTT.

The chain has TRBV6-6 and TRBJ2-3; TRBD1 aligns across 9 bases. CDR3 length: 15 residues. V gave up 5 bases and J gave up 6 bases; unmatched junction bases: 9. Per germline, CDR1 MNHNY and CDR2 SVGAGI (reference sequence). The CDR3 reads CASSPGQGGIDTQYF. The DNA of the CDR3 is TGTGCCAGCAGTCCGGGACAGGGCGGCATCGATACGCAGTATTTT.

This chain joins TRBV27 and TRBJ1-1; TRBD1 might be the D (5 bases). The CDR3 totals 14 residues. The V gene lost 5 bases and the J gene lost 3 bases, with 13 bases spanning the gap. Germline V gene sequence: CDR1 MNHEY, CDR2 SMNVEV (reference sequence). In DNA form, the CDR3 reads TGTGCCAGCAGTGGGGGGGACGGCTACACTGAAGCTTTCTTT. Translating it yields CASSGGDGYTEAFF.

This clone is a singleton in its sample. This sequence joins TRBV11-3 and TRBJ2-3; D may be TRBD1 (5 bases). Between the trimmed V and J ends, which lost 5 bases and 2 bases, there was a span of 8 bases. This CDR3 spans 13 amino acids. Germline V CDR1 and CDR2: SGHNT, YENEEA. The CDR3 DNA reads TGTGCCAGCAGCGTGACAGTCACAGATACGCAGTATTTT. It codes for CASSVTVTDTQYF. The full variable domain, with the rest looked up from reference TRBV11-3 and TRBJ2-3, is EAGVVQSPRYKIIEKKQPVAFWCNPISGHNTLYWYLQNLGQGPELLIRYENEEAVDDSQLPKDRFSAERLKGVDSTLKIQPAELGDSAVYLCASSVTVTDTQYFGPGTRLTVL.

V and J are TRBV5-4 and TRBJ1-1, with D maybe TRBD1 (6 bases). V was shortened by 2 bases and J by 1 base, with 15 bases between the two germline ends. Germline-derived CDR1 and CDR2 are SGHNT and YYREEE (reference sequence). The CDR3 extends over 16 amino acids. The CDR3: CASSLQGPRRNTEAFF. Here the CDR3 DNA reads TGTGCCAGCAGCTTACAGGGTCCTAGGAGGAACACTGAAGCTTTCTTT.

This clone has a single count. This chain joins TRBV19 and TRBJ2-6; 7 nucleotides line up with TRBD1. The CDR3 totals 18 residues. The germline V gene encodes CDR1 LNHDA and CDR2 SQIVND (reference sequence). Trimming cost V 5 bases and J 0 bases; bases outside gene matches: 10. Here the CDR3 DNA reads TGTGCCAGTAGTTCTTCCGGGACAGAGGCCTCTGGGGCCAACGTCCTGACTTTC. Translated: CASSSSGTEASGANVLTF.

V gene TRBV4-3 combines with J gene TRBJ1-4; 11 bases fit TRBD1. J was trimmed by 8 bases and V by 0 bases; bases with no gene match: 14. The germline V gene encodes CDR1 LGHNA and CDR2 YSLEER. The CDR3 runs to 19 residues. CDR3 bases: TGCGCCAGCAGCCAAGAATGGGGACAGGGGGAGCCCGGGGGCGAAAAACTGTTTTTT. This sequence encodes CASSQEWGQGEPGGEKLFF.

This clone was recorded only once. The chain has TRBV2 and TRBJ1-2; 11 bases agree with TRBD1. Germline-derived CDR1 and CDR2 are SNHLY and FYNNEI. The CDR3 runs to 13 residues. V lost 10 bases to trimming and J lost 7 bases; unmatched junction nucleotides: 8. DNA for the CDR3: TGTGCCACCACCGGGACAGGGGGGGGTGGCTACACCTTC. Amino acids: CATTGTGGGGYTF. The whole variable domain, remainder taken from reference TRBV2 and TRBJ1-2, is EPEVTQTPSHQVTQMGQEVILRCVPISNHLYFYWYRQILGQKVEFLVSFYNNEISEKSEIFDDQFSVERPDGSNFTLKIRSTKLEDSAMYFCATTGTGGGGYTFGSGTRLTVV.

The V gene is TRBV7-9, the J gene TRBJ2-4; D is ambiguous. CDR1 and CDR2 (germline): SEHNR, FQNEAQ (reference sequence). Trimming removed 2 bases from V and 7 bases from J, with 12 bases in between. The CDR3 is 14 residues long. CDR3 sequence (DNA): TGTGCCAGCAGCTTATACGGAGACTTTAACATTCAGTACTTC. As protein: CASSLYGDFNIQYF.

The gene calls are TRBV6-5 and TRBJ2-1, with 9 bases lining up with TRBD2. After removal of 2 bases from V and 10 bases from J, the junction contained 12 bases not matched to a gene. CDR1 and CDR2 from the germline V gene are MNHEY and SVGAGI. There are 16 residues in the CDR3. The CDR3 DNA reads TGTGCCAGCAGTTACGATAACGGCGGGAGGGCCCGGGAGCAGTTCTTC. Residues: CASSYDNGGRAREQFF.

The chain employs TRBV11-3 and TRBJ1-4; D perhaps matches TRBD1 (5 bases). This CDR3 is 15 amino acids long. The V gene's germline CDR1 is SGHNT and CDR2 YENEEA. Trimming shortened V by 5 bases and J by 0 bases, and 10 bases separated the two germline ends. CDR3 sequence reads: CASSPTVATNEKLFF. CDR3 sequence (DNA): TGTGCCAGCAGCCCGACAGTAGCAACTAATGAAAAACTGTTTTTT.

The chain couples TRBV18 to TRBJ1-1, with D maybe TRBD1 (5 bases). The CDR3 loop spans 13 amino acids. Between the trimmed V and J ends, which lost 1 base and 11 bases, there was a span of 14 bases. CDR1 KGHSH and CDR2 LQKENI come from the germline V gene. DNA for the CDR3: TGTGCCAGCTCACCACGGTCGGGGACTGGCGCTTTCTTT. This translates into CASSPRSGTGAFF. Looking up the rest from reference TRBV18 and TRBJ1-1 gives the full variable domain: NAGVMQNPRHLVRRRGQEARLRCSPMKGHSHVYWYRQLPEEGLKFMVYLQKENIIDESGMPKERFSAEFPKEGPSILRIQQVVRGDSAAYFCASSPRSGTGAFFGQGTRLTVV.